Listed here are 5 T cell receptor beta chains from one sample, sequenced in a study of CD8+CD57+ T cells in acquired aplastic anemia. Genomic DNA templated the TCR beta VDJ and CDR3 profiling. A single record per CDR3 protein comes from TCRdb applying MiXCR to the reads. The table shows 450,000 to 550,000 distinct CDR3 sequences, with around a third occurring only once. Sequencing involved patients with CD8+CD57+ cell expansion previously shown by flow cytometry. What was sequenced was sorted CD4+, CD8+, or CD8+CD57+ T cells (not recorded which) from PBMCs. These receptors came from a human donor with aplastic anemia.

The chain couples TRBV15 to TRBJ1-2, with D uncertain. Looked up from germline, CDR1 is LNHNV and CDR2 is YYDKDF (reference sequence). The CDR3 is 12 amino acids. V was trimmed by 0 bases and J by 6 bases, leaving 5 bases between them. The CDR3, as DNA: TGTGCCACCAGCAGAGACAGGAATGGCTACACCTTC. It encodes CATSRDRNGYTF. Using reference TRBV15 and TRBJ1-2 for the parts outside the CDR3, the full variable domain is DAMVIQNPRYQVTQFGKPVTLSCSQTLNHNVMYWYQQKSSQAPKLLFHYYDKDFNNEADTPDNFQSRRPNTSFCFLDIRSPGLGDTAMYLCATSRDRNGYTFGSGTRLTVV.

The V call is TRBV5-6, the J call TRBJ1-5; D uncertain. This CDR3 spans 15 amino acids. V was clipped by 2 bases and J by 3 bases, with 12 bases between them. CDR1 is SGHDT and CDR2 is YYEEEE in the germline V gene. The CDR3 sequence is CASSFFSETNQPQHF. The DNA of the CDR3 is TGTGCCAGCAGCTTTTTCTCAGAGACCAATCAGCCCCAGCATTTT.

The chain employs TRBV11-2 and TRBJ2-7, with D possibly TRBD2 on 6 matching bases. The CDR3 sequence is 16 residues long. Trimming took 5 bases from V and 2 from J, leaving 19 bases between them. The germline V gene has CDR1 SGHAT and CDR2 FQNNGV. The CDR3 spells CASSRKGGGAAYEQYF. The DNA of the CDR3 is TGTGCCAGCAGCCGGAAGGGAGGCGGGGCGGCCTACGAGCAGTACTTC.

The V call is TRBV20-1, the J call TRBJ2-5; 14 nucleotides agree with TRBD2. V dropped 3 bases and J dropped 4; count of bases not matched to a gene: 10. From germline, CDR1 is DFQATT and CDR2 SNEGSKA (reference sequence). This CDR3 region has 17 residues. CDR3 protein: CSAREGLAGAKVETQYF. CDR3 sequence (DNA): TGCAGTGCTAGGGAGGGACTAGCGGGGGCCAAAGTAGAGACCCAGTACTTC.

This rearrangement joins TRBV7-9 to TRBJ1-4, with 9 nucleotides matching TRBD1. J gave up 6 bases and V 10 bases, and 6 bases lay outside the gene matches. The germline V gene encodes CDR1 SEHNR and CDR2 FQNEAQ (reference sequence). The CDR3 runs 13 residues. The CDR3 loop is CATWTGDDEKLFF. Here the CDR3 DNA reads TGTGCCACCTGGACAGGGGATGATGAAAAACTGTTTTTT.